The clone carrying this T cell receptor (beta chain) was recorded many times. The antigen is unknown. The data are from a study of T cells in Graves' hyperthyroidism and ophthalmopathy. Amplification yielded TCR beta CDR3 regions, with RNA transcripts as the source. TCR CDR3 regions were first amplified by RT-PCR with HTBI primers. TCRdb ran MiXCR on the multiplex PCR reads and lists one entry per CDR3 protein. This sample has hundreds of thousands of distinct CDR3 sequences; 13% to 15% occur once, and the top ten carry approximately 10%. The authors deemed Graves' hyperthyroidism stable absent ophthalmopathy progression within 18 months. General study findings and limits: By a 13 V-J model, ophthalmopathy was set apart from stable hyperthyroidism.

The clonotype comes from a woman younger than 35 with Graves' hyperthyroidism. The sample consisted of blood.

CDR3 sequence (DNA): TGTGCCAGCAGTTACTCGAAATTGTGGAGGGCGGGGACTAGCACAGATACGCAGTATTTT. Translated, it gives CASSYSKLWRAGTSTDTQYF. The rearrangement uses TRBV6-5 and TRBJ2-3, with a possible D match to TRBD2 (6 bases). This CDR3 has 20 residues. The V gene lost 0 bases and the J gene lost 0 bases, with 22 bases spanning the gap. CDR1 is MNHEY and CDR2 is SVGAGI in the germline V gene.